This T cell receptor beta chain was captured by sequencing in a study of blood T cell repertoires in COVID-19. At the level of the study: Some COVID-19 samples were acute and others convalescent; all came from the United States, Italy and Spain. Nucleic acid was either cDNA or gDNA, and it came from T cells, B-cell-depleted T cells, or PBMCs.

Study processing details: Reference gene primer amplification in the assay estimated nucleated cell counts. Repertoires were generated with immunoSEQ multiplex PCR, while TCRdb's copy carries only in-frame clones and drops some. V and J calls and clone size are copied from that table; D and trimming were computed from the DNA. The profile shows roughly 250,000 clones, 84% of them singletons. The germline V gene encodes CDR1 MNHEY and CDR2 SVGAGI. V gave up 5 bases and J gave up 1 base, with 12 bases separating them. The CDR3 totals 15 residues. The sequencing sample was made of peripheral blood. The TCR originated in a human donor in a cohort sampled during active COVID-19. The chain has TRBV6-5 and TRBJ1-5; the D is unclear. DNA for the CDR3: TGTGCCAGCAGTACCAGAGGACTAAGCAATCAGCCCCAGCATTTT. This gives the protein CASSTRGLSNQPQHF.